The sequence of this T cell receptor beta chain was determined in a study of T-cell reconstitution after alpha-beta-depleted transplantation in children (dated by TCRdb to the mid-2010s). About the full investigation: Using TCR repertoire profiling, the study quantitatively followed how T-cell immune reconstitution unfolded in children after TCRalphabeta/CD19-depleted allogeneic hematopoietic cell transplantation. General findings and caveats noted by the study authors: About two months after transplant, the apparently early recovery of alphabetaT-cell counts reportedly depended on just several hundred clones that had expanded rapidly and came from non-depleted graft cells. The high TCRbeta diversity at day 60 in some patients was ascribed to recipient T cells and intrathymic progenitors that had survived conditioning. Hyperexpanded clone frequencies declined over subsequent months; after one year, T-cell counts and TCRbeta diversity were mostly attributed to newly produced T cells.

The method behind the library was PCR. TCRdb lists the instrument as Illumina HiSeq 2500. To normalize quantification of the TCRbeta repertoire, the TCR libraries were built with molecular barcoding that relied on unique molecular identifiers. The public reads were quality trimmed at Q25 with fastp and then assembled into clones with MiXCR by TCRdb, keeping productive beta chains. One record per CDR3 amino acid sequence lists the most common genes and DNA. For this sample the table gives 200,000 to 250,000 distinct CDR3 sequences, of which about 8.4% were detected only once. 35% of the sample is taken by the ten largest. This specimen's treatment or condition label, interpreted: allogeneic hematopoietic cell transplantation with graft depleted of TCRalphabeta T cells and CD19 B cells. The children who served as transplant recipients had been given grafts of TCRalphabeta/CD19-depleted allogeneic hematopoietic cells.

The CDR3 holds 14 amino acids from the cysteine to the phenylalanine. The kept DNA is CDR3 alone, 42 bases in frame from the first base. Reading the germline V gene (reference sequence) gives CDR1 LGHDT and CDR2 YNNKEL. As concerns this clonotype: Its antigen specificity is not known. The junction and the germline gene differ at one end; a read error may be behind it.

The receptor's source is a male patient aged 2 to 9 who had a stem cell transplant for acute myeloid leukemia, so the T cells may come from the graft donor. Here the chain combines TRBV3-1 and TRBJ1-4; a stretch of 7 junction bases matches TRBD1. The specimen was PBMCs, mostly from graft donor cells, collected 360 days after TCRalphabeta/CD19-depleted stem cell transplant. The CDR3 amino acid sequence is: CASCQQGTYKKLFF. The DNA sequence reads TGTGCCAGCTGCCAACAGGGGACTTATAAAAAACTGTTTTTT.